What follows is one T cell receptor (beta chain) and its context. Its antigen is unknown. This entry comes from a study of post-analysis software for immune sequencing data. Study background: Patients with relapsing-remitting, secondary progressive and progressive-relapsing multiple sclerosis courses were all represented. Study-level points and caveats: Roughly 5 TRBV segments were significantly more frequent in patients than in controls. TRBV5-6, TRBV5-1 and TRBV20-1 were among these segments. Normalized Chao1 diversity was significantly reduced in patients versus controls. F measure showed strong co-clustering of same-batch samples.

Prepared libraries of TCR beta cDNA carried unique molecular identifiers. cDNA molecules numbering some 500,000 came from around 1 to 10 million T cells. TCRdb reprocessed the PCR reads with MiXCR, giving one entry per CDR3 protein. Here the sample spans 650,000 to 850,000 distinct CDR3 sequences, about 57% being singletons. The CDR3 runs 12 residues. V dropped 8 bases and J dropped 1 base, with 11 bases sitting between them. Germline V CDR1 and CDR2: DFQATT, SNEGSKA (reference sequence). Sequenced sample: blood. The V call is TRBV20-1, the J call TRBJ1-1; D unresolved. This sequence originates from a girl aged 10 to 17 with multiple sclerosis. As DNA, the CDR3 is TGCAGTCTTCTTAAGGAGAACACTGAAGCTTTCTTT. Translated, it gives CSLLKENTEAFF.